This T cell receptor beta chain was recovered during a study of blood T cell repertoires in COVID-19. Profiling relied on immunoSEQ multiplex PCR, and the TCRdb table lists in-frame clones only, not all of them. The sample has fewer than 350,000 clones, around 90% seen once; the top ten hold 2% to 2.5%. Sequences were obtained from PBMCs or T cells enriched from blood (not recorded which). This receptor was obtained from a woman aged 55 to 70 in a cohort exposed to, infected with or recovered from COVID-19 (not recorded which).

CDR3 nucleotide sequence: TGTGCCAGCAGTTTATTCAGGGGACCACGACCGTACGACAATGAGCAGTTCTTC. Translation gives CASSLFRGPRPYDNEQFF. The gene calls are TRBV28 and TRBJ2-1, with D possibly TRBD1 on 6 matching bases. This CDR3 has 18 amino acids. The V gene lost 1 base and the J gene lost 5 bases, with 21 bases spanning the gap. CDR1 is MDHEN, CDR2 SYDVKM, per germline.